This record covers a single TCR beta chain. What it binds is not known. Isolating PBMCs gave at least 7 million of these cells per sample. The sample comes from a study of blood T cells in healthy people across ages. Study-wide findings and caveats: Strongly correlated with naive T cell percentage was TCR beta diversity. Considered underestimates were the diversity estimates obtained from one million T cells.

The CDR3 runs 15 residues. Germline CDR1 and CDR2: LNHDA and SQIVND (reference sequence). Trimming cost V 6 bases and J 6 bases, with 20 bases left between them. A second about 7 to 12 cycle PCR used barcoded and J-beta primers. Each cDNA molecule, via a template-switch adaptor with 12 random nucleotides, was tagged. In TCRdb, the 5' RACE reads were re-called with MiXCR into one record per CDR3 protein. The table shows fewer than 2,000,000 distinct CDR3 sequences, with around 35% occurring only once. The origin of this receptor is a woman in her thirties in good health. Specimen: blood. The V call is TRBV19, the J call TRBJ1-2, with D possibly matching TRBD1 (5 bases). The CDR3 region has the DNA TGTGCCAGTAGGACCTACTCACGGGGGTATGATGGCTACACCTTC. It codes for CASRTYSRGYDGYTF.